This TCR beta chain is from a study of cytomegalovirus exposure and HLA in healthy donors. With 4 bases removed from V and 0 bases from J, the gap between germline ends came to 19 bases. Germline assignment: CDR1 SEHNR and CDR2 FQNEAQ (reference sequence). The CDR3 covers 19 residues. Study-level findings and limits: What a later analysis reportedly showed was that an Asian-associated ancestry cluster had fewer N-insertions than the 666-donor mean.

Both 60 Vbeta primers and 13 Jbeta primers went into the PCR. Clones were sequenced by immunoSEQ multiplex PCR, and TCRdb holds only the in-frame ones, with some missing. This sample has tens of thousands of clones, with around 85% found just once. As regards this clone: Its target is unknown.

This TCR was recovered from a man aged 25 to 40 in good health and CMV-seronegative. The chain combines TRBV7-9 with TRBJ2-6, with D tentatively TRBD1 (6 bases). The sequencing input was PBMCs. CDR3 in amino acids: CASSSPHRQGSSGANVLTF. In DNA, the CDR3 is TGTGCCAGCAGCTCCCCGCACCGCCAGGGGAGCTCTGGGGCCAACGTCCTGACTTTC.